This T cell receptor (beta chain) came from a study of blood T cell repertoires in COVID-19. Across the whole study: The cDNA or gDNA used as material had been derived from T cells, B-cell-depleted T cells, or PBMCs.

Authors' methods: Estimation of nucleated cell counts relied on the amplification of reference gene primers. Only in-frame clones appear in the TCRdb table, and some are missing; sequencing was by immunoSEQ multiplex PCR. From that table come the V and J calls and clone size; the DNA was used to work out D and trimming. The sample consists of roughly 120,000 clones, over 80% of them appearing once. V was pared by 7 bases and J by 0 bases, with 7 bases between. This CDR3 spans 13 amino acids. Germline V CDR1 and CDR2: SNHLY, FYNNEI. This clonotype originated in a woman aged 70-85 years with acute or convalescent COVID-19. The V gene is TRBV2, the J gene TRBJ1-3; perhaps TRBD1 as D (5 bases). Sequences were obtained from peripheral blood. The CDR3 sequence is CASIQDSGNTIYF. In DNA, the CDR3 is TGTGCCAGCATACAGGACTCTGGAAACACCATATATTTT. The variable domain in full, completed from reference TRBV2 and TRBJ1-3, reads EPEVTQTPSHQVTQMGQEVILRCVPISNHLYFYWYRQILGQKVEFLVSFYNNEISEKSEIFDDQFSVERPDGSNFTLKIRSTKLEDSAMYFCASIQDSGNTIYFGEGSWLTVV.